This TCR beta chain was documented in a study of memory CD4+ T cells and cytomegalovirus serostatus. Within the sample, this clone is medium-sized (0.01 to 0.1%). Single viable CD3+CD4+CD8-CD45RO+ cells were sorted as the memory CD4+ T cells. Positive selection with CD4 microbeads enriched total CD4+ T cells. Germline values: CDR1 GTSNPN, CDR2 SVGIG (reference sequence). This CDR3 contains 14 residues. Trimming took off 0 bases at V and 8 bases at J, with 16 bases between the two ends. TCRdb's table, derived via immunoSEQ multiplex PCR, lists solely in-frame clones and lacks some. The repertoire holds more than 45,000 clones, with approximately 78% as singletons.

This clonotype originated in an adult in good health and CMV-seronegative. Input material: memory CD4+ T cells from blood. V usage is TRBV30 and J usage is TRBJ1-2; D unclear. The CDR3 coding sequence is TGTGCCTGGAGTGTGGGCAGTCTCCCCACGGGCTACACCTTC. Protein: CAWSVGSLPTGYTF.